This T cell receptor (beta chain) appears in the sequencing data of a study of blood T cell repertoires in COVID-19. Study at large: COVID-19 samples, acute and convalescent, were from the United States, Italy and Spain. PBMCs, B-cell-depleted T cells, or T cells provided the cDNA or gDNA that made up the material.

In the original analysis: Reference gene primers were amplified, and this amplification served to estimate nucleated cell counts. Repertoires were generated with immunoSEQ multiplex PCR, while TCRdb's copy carries only in-frame clones and drops some. Clone size and V and J calls were adopted from that table, with D and trimming inferred from the DNA. The table lists 110,000 or so clones, 75% to 90% of them singletons. Sequencing used peripheral blood. The TCR was taken from a woman aged 60-75 years with acute or convalescent COVID-19.

The CDR3 loop is CSVERLEQFF. CDR3 DNA sequence: TGCAGCGTTGAAAGACTAGAGCAGTTCTTC. The rearrangement uses TRBV29-1 and TRBJ2-1; TRBD2 might be the D (5 bases). The length of the CDR3 is 10 residues. Germline lookup yields CDR1 SQVTM and CDR2 ANQGSEA. The ends were cut back, 2 bases at V and 10 bases at J, with 6 bases in the middle.